This T cell receptor (beta chain) was obtained from a study of T cell responses to AZD1222 COVID-19 vaccine. On this clone itself: Antigen: not known.

Repertoires were generated with immunoSEQ multiplex PCR, while TCRdb's copy carries only in-frame clones and drops some. The table records about 150,000 clones, more than 85% of them present only once. Notes on the study in general: Targeting of unmutated variant regions was reportedly seen in nearly half of spike-specific TCRs. The study found vaccine-associated CD4 TCRs spanning spike, dominant at 160-218 and 743-854. Baseline antibody screening turned up just six seropositive AZD1222 recipients.

The clonotype was recovered from an adult in good health. The sequences come from peripheral blood, collected on day 0 of AZD1222 vaccination.

CDR3 in amino acids: CASSLEGETEAFF. Written as DNA, the CDR3 is TGTGCCAGTAGTCTTGAGGGGGAGACTGAAGCTTTCTTT. The chain is built from TRBV19 and TRBJ1-1; a possible D gene is TRBD1 (6 bases). Germline V gives CDR1 LNHDA, CDR2 SQIVND (reference sequence). The CDR3 totals 13 residues. Trimming removed 5 bases from V and 5 bases from J, with 12 bases in between.